This entry lists 14 T cell receptor beta chains sequenced from one sample in a study of T cells in Graves' hyperthyroidism and ophthalmopathy. TCR beta CDR3 sequences were amplified from RNA transcripts. Using the HTBI primer set, a first-round RT-PCR was run on the TCR CDR3. TCRdb re-called the multiplex PCR reads with MiXCR, one entry per CDR3 protein. The data show more than 650,000 distinct CDR3 sequences, around 15% seen once. Sequencing was done on a sample of blood. The receptors originated from a young woman with Graves' hyperthyroidism.

This clonotype was observed a few times. V gene TRBV6-5 combines with J gene TRBJ2-2; tentatively, D is TRBD2 (5 bases). The V gene's germline CDR1 is MNHEY and CDR2 SVGAGI. Trimming removed 8 bases at V and 0 bases at J, with 16 bases between. The CDR3 loop spans 16 amino acids. In nucleotides, the CDR3 is TGTGCCAGCCGTTTGGTCGGGGAGCCGAACACCGGGGAGCTGTTTTTT. This encodes CASRLVGEPNTGELFF.

This clonotype was found a few times. The genes are TRBV4-1 and TRBJ1-6; no reliable D call. Germline CDR1 is MGHRA and CDR2 is YSYEKL. This CDR3 spans 14 amino acids. V was pared by 1 base and J by 10 bases, with 11 bases between. The chain's CDR3 is CASSQGGLGSPLHF. CDR3 in DNA: TGCGCCAGCAGCCAAGGAGGGTTAGGGTCACCCCTCCACTTT.

This chain uses TRBV19 with TRBJ2-2; tentative D call: TRBD2 (6 bases). Between the trimmed V and J ends, which lost 6 bases and 4 bases, there was a span of 18 bases. CDR1 and CDR2 from the germline V gene are LNHDA and SQIVND (reference sequence). This CDR3 is built from 16 residues. CDR3 sequence reads: CASREGLAGTTGELFF. In nucleotides, the CDR3 is TGTGCCAGTAGGGAGGGGCTTGCAGGGACCACCGGGGAGCTGTTTTTT.

This clonotype has ten or more counts. The chain joins TRBV12-3 or TRBV12-4 to TRBJ1-5; D gene ambiguous. This CDR3 has 11 amino acids. V was cut by 7 bases and J by 7 bases, with 8 bases left in between. CDR3 sequence (DNA): TGTGCCAGCAAGGGTCGGCAGCCCCAGCATTTT. This sequence encodes CASKGRQPQHF.

This clonotype occurred many times. The chain recombines TRBV6-2 or TRBV6-3 with TRBJ2-3; no firm D call. The CDR3 extends over 15 amino acids. The ends were cut back, 6 bases at V and 2 bases at J, with 15 bases in the middle. Germline CDR1 and CDR2: MNHEY and SVGEGT. The CDR3 DNA reads as TGTGCCAGCAGCCTCGGGCCCACTATCACAGATACGCAGTATTTT. This translates into CASSLGPTITDTQYF.

This clonotype was recorded at least ten times. The chain has TRBV2 and TRBJ2-7, with TRBD1 as a possible D gene (5 bases). The V end was cut by 5 bases, the J end by 5 bases, with 10 bases between. CDR3 length: 12 residues. Germline values: CDR1 SNHLY, CDR2 FYNNEI. CDR3 residues: CASSTDSHEQYF. The CDR3 bases are TGTGCCAGCAGTACTGACAGCCACGAGCAGTACTTC. Complete variable domain (other parts from reference TRBV2 and TRBJ2-7): EPEVTQTPSHQVTQMGQEVILRCVPISNHLYFYWYRQILGQKVEFLVSFYNNEISEKSEIFDDQFSVERPDGSNFTLKIRSTKLEDSAMYFCASSTDSHEQYFGPGTRLTVT.

The gene calls are TRBV4-2 and TRBJ2-3, with 11 nucleotides matching TRBD2. The V gene end was trimmed by 0 bases and the J gene end by 0 bases; junction bases not matched to a gene: 2. The CDR3 runs to 17 residues. Germline loops: CDR1 LGHNA, CDR2 YNFKEQ. The CDR3 loop reads CASSQELAGGSTDTQYF. CDR3 coding DNA: TGTGCCAGCAGCCAAGAATTAGCGGGAGGGAGCACAGATACGCAGTATTTT.

J is TRBJ1-4 and V is TRBV28; TRBD1 might be the D (6 bases). The length of the CDR3 is 15 residues. The germline V gene has CDR1 MDHEN and CDR2 SYDVKM. Trimming removed 3 bases at V and 8 bases at J, with 16 bases between. The CDR3 coding sequence is TGTGCCAGCAGTTTTAAGGGGGGTGGTGGGGAAAAACTGTTTTTT. Protein sequence: CASSFKGGGGEKLFF.

The V call is TRBV28, the J call TRBJ1-3; D unresolved. CDR1 and CDR2 from the germline V gene are MDHEN and SYDVKM. The CDR3 runs 17 residues. V lost 5 bases to trimming and J lost 4 bases, with 21 bases between them. Here the CDR3 DNA reads TGTGCCAGCAGTCCTCTGTGGACGGATTACTCGGGAAACACCATATATTTT. Amino acids: CASSPLWTDYSGNTIYF.

The V gene is TRBV11-2, the J gene TRBJ2-4, with 8 bases identical to TRBD1. Germline CDR1 SGHAT, CDR2 FQNNGV. V trimming: 5 bases; J trimming: 4 bases; junction bases outside the gene matches: 13. This CDR3 contains 17 residues. CDR3 region: CASSHLLVTGGKNIQYF. As DNA, the CDR3 is TGTGCCAGCAGCCACCTCCTGGTTACAGGGGGGAAAAACATTCAGTACTTC. Full variable domain (remainder filled in from reference TRBV11-2 and TRBJ2-4): EAGVAQSPRYKIIEKRQSVAFWCNPISGHATLYWYQQILGQGPKLLIQFQNNGVVDDSQLPKDRFSAERLKGVDSTLKIQPAKLEDSAVYLCASSHLLVTGGKNIQYFGAGTRLSVL.

This clonotype was detected a few times. The rearrangement joins TRBV5-6 to TRBJ2-1; D unclear. The CDR3 runs to 12 residues. The germline V gene encodes CDR1 SGHDT and CDR2 YYEEEE. With 4 bases removed from V and 9 bases from J, the gap between germline ends came to 11 bases. In DNA form, the CDR3 reads TGTGCCAGCAGCCCCTCTTGGGGTGAGCAGTTCTTC. Translation gives CASSPSWGEQFF.

This rearrangement joins TRBV28 to TRBJ1-5, with 8 bases lining up with TRBD1. The V segment lost 3 bases and the J segment 1 base; nucleotides outside the gene matches: 11. From germline, CDR1 is MDHEN and CDR2 SYDVKM. The CDR3 spans 18 residues. The CDR3 is CASSFSRGRLESNQPQHF. As DNA, the CDR3 is TGTGCCAGCAGTTTTTCCAGGGGGCGTCTGGAGAGCAATCAGCCCCAGCATTTT.

The chain is built from TRBV10-3 and TRBJ1-5; the D gene is possibly TRBD1 (6 bases). The CDR3 has 13 residues. The V end was cut by 4 bases, the J end by 6 bases, with 10 bases between. The germline gives CDR1 ENHRY, CDR2 SYGVKD. CDR3 in amino acids: CAISGGRGQPQHF. CDR3 sequence (DNA): TGTGCCATCAGTGGGGGGCGAGGTCAGCCCCAGCATTTT.

This clonotype has a count of ten or more. The chain combines TRBV11-2 with TRBJ2-1; 7 nucleotides line up with TRBD2. Germline loops: CDR1 SGHAT, CDR2 FQNNGV. The CDR3 contains 17 residues. Trimming at V came to 2 bases and at J to 6 bases, leaving 13 bases not matched to a gene. CDR3 DNA: TGTGCCAGCAGCTTATTCAGGTCGGGGGGACCATTCAATGAGCAGTTCTTC. It is translated as CASSLFRSGGPFNEQFF.